This passage covers 9 T cell receptor beta chains from one sample sequenced in a study of blood T cell repertoires in COVID-19. Profiling relied on immunoSEQ multiplex PCR, and the TCRdb table lists in-frame clones only, not all of them. The profile covers about 35,000 clones, with 83% appearing a single time and over 3.5% taken by the ten largest. What was sequenced was peripheral blood. The receptors derive from a man aged 45-65 years with acute or convalescent COVID-19.

The V and J genes are TRBV29-1 and TRBJ2-2; TRBD2 matches 11 bases. Germline V gene lookup returns CDR1 SQVTM and CDR2 ANQGSEA. V lost 1 base and J lost 7; bases outside the gene matches: 5. The CDR3 covers 15 residues. This CDR3 is CSVEVSGGAVGELFF. As DNA, the CDR3 is TGCAGCGTTGAAGTTAGCGGGGGGGCGGTCGGGGAGCTGTTTTTT.

As concerns this clone: An end of the junction does not agree with germline; a read error may underlie this. The chain recombines TRBV7-7 with TRBJ2-5; TRBD2 aligns across 9 bases. Per the germline V gene, CDR1 is SSHAT and CDR2 is FNYEAQ (reference sequence). CDR3 size: 15 residues. The CDR3 reads CASSLGGGRVETQYF. The CDR3 nucleotides read TGTGCTAGCAGCTTAGGTGGCGGGAGGGTTGAGACCCAGTACTTC.

The chain recombines TRBV29-1 with TRBJ2-4; a weak D match, TRBD2 (6 bases). V dropped 7 bases and J dropped 5 bases, with 15 bases sitting between them. The CDR3 spans 13 residues. Germline CDR1 SQVTM, CDR2 ANQGSEA. CDR3 amino acids: CSAADGGENIQYF. CDR3 sequence (DNA): TGCAGCGCCGCGGACGGAGGGGAAAACATTCAGTACTTC.

The DNA for the CDR3 is TGTGCCAGCAGCTCCTCGATGCGGTTCCGAAACACCATATATTTT. Its translation: CASSSSMRFRNTIYF. This chain joins TRBV5-6 and TRBJ1-3; D is undetermined. V lost 3 bases and J 5 bases, leaving 15 bases between the germline ends. The germline gives CDR1 SGHDT, CDR2 YYEEEE. This CDR3 has 15 amino acids. Together with reference TRBV5-6 and TRBJ1-3, the CDR3 gives the full variable domain: DAGVTQSPTHLIKTRGQQVTLRCSPKSGHDTVSWYQQALGQGPQFIFQYYEEEERQRGNFPDRFSGHQFPNYSSELNVNALLLGDSALYLCASSSSMRFRNTIYFGEGSWLTVV.

This sequence joins TRBV29-1 and TRBJ1-3; possibly TRBD1 for D (6 bases). The CDR3 has 13 amino acids. With 2 bases removed from V and 3 bases from J, the gap between germline ends came to 8 bases. Germline lookup yields CDR1 SQVTM and CDR2 ANQGSEA. This chain's CDR3 is CSVEYRDGNTIYF. For the CDR3, the DNA is TGCAGCGTTGAATACAGGGATGGAAACACCATATATTTT.

The chain combines TRBV10-2 with TRBJ1-4, with 10 bases aligning to TRBD1. Losses at the gene ends were 6 bases for V and 6 bases for J; bases not matched to a gene: 7. There are 15 residues in the CDR3. In germline, CDR1 is WSHSY, CDR2 SAAADI. CDR3 in DNA: TGCGCCAGCAGAGACAGGGGGCGGGTTGATGAAAAACTGTTTTTT. It codes for CASRDRGRVDEKLFF.

This chain links TRBV7-8 with TRBJ2-1, with D tentatively TRBD2 (6 bases). The V end lost 0 bases, the J end lost 1 base, and 10 bases lay between the germline ends. Germline CDR1 is SGHVS and CDR2 is FQNEAQ. The CDR3 is 16 residues long. CDR3 in amino acids: CASSLARLASYNEQFF. In nucleotides, the CDR3 is TGTGCCAGCAGCTTAGCGCGTCTAGCGTCCTACAATGAGCAGTTCTTC.

V and J are TRBV15 and TRBJ1-5; the D is unclear. CDR1 is LNHNV, CDR2 YYDKDF, per germline (reference sequence). The germline V and J ends were trimmed by 3 bases and 2 bases, with 8 bases remaining between them. This CDR3 region has 14 residues. DNA for the CDR3: TGTGCCACCAGCAGGGGGAGGGGCAATCAGCCCCAGCATTTT. This gives the protein CATSRGRGNQPQHF.

This chain joins TRBV30 and TRBJ2-7, with 9 bases matching TRBD1. CDR3 size: 14 residues. The junction had 5 bases not matched to a gene; V was cut back by 0 bases and J by 5 bases. Germline loops: CDR1 GTSNPN, CDR2 SVGIG (reference sequence). CDR3 residues: CAWSVTDRGNEQYF. Written as DNA, the CDR3 is TGTGCCTGGAGTGTTACGGACAGGGGCAACGAGCAGTACTTC.